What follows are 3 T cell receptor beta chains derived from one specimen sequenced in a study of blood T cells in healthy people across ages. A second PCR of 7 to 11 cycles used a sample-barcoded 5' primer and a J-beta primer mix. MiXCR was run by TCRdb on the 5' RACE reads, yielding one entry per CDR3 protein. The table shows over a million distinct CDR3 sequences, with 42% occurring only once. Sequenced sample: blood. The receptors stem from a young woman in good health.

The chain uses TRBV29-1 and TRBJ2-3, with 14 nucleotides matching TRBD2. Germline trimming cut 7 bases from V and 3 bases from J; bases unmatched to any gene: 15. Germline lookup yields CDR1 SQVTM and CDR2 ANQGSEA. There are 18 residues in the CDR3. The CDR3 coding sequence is TGCAGCGCGCCGTATGGACTAGCGGGAGGTGGTGGTACAGATACGCAGTATTTT. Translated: CSAPYGLAGGGGTDTQYF.

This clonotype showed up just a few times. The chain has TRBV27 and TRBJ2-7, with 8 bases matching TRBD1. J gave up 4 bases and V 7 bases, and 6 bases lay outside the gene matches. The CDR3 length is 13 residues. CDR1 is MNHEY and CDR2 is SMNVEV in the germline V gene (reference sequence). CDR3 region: CASKLGDRYEQYF. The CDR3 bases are TGTGCCAGCAAATTGGGGGACAGGTACGAGCAGTACTTC.

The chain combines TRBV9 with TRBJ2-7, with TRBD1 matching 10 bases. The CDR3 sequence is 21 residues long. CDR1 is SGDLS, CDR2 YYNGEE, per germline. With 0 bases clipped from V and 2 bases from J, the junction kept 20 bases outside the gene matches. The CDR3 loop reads CASSVDPYPGQGSKSAYEQYF. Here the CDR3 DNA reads TGTGCCAGCAGCGTAGACCCTTACCCGGGACAGGGGTCGAAAAGTGCCTACGAGCAGTACTTC. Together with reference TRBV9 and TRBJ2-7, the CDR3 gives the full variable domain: DSGVTQTPKHLITATGQRVTLRCSPRSGDLSVYWYQQSLDQGLQFLIQYYNGEERAKGNILERFSAQQFPDLHSELNLSSLELGDSALYFCASSVDPYPGQGSKSAYEQYFGPGTRLTVT.